This TCR beta chain is drawn from a study of blood T cell repertoires in COVID-19. Study overall: The samples span acute and convalescent COVID-19 from the United States, Italy and Spain. Sources were T cells, B-cell-depleted T cells, or PBMCs; the material itself was cDNA or gDNA.

This clone was seen a single time. Seattle enrolled patients during active infection and tracked them longitudinally. CDR3 length: 15 amino acids. Germline trimming cut 5 bases from V and 11 bases from J; bases unmatched to any gene: 17. Germline CDR1 reads MNHEY; CDR2 reads SVGAGI. As handled by the study authors: Nucleated cell counts were estimated from reference gene primer amplification. The method was immunoSEQ multiplex PCR; TCRdb's version includes in-frame clones alone and lacks a portion of them. V, J and clone size were drawn from that table, and D and trimming were deduced from the DNA. The data show about 180,000 clones, with about 86% seen just once and approximately 13% held by the top ten.

This rearrangement joins TRBV6-5 to TRBJ1-1; 7 bases fit TRBD1. This TCR derives from a woman between 65 and 79 years old with COVID-19, enrolled during active disease. Sequenced input: peripheral blood. The CDR3 nucleotides read TGTGCCAGCAGTCCCCAGACAGGGTCCTTTTTTTCGGCTTTCTTT. It specifies CASSPQTGSFFSAFF.